This TCR beta chain comes out of a study of T cell repertoires in cytomegalovirus infection. TCRdb passed the reads through MiXCR, listing each CDR3 protein once. The sample gives about 350,000 distinct CDR3 sequences, roughly 36% of which show up once; approximately 12% is in the top ten. V shed 0 bases, J shed 1 base, and the junction held 3 bases outside the gene matches. Per the germline V gene, CDR1 is LNHDA and CDR2 is SQIVND (reference sequence). The CDR3 is 17 residues long. This clonotype was recorded only once. As yet, its antigen is unknown. This chain connects TRBV19 to TRBJ2-2; 9 bases map to TRBD1. This material consisted of cultured PBMCs, taken from culture after CMV antigen stimulation. The sequence was collected from a human donor in good health (CMV status not recorded). Some clones in this sample may be carry-over from other donors' samples. The CDR3 DNA reads TGTGCCAGTAGTATAGAAATGGGACAGGGGAACACCGGGGAGCTGTTTTTT. Translation: CASSIEMGQGNTGELFF.